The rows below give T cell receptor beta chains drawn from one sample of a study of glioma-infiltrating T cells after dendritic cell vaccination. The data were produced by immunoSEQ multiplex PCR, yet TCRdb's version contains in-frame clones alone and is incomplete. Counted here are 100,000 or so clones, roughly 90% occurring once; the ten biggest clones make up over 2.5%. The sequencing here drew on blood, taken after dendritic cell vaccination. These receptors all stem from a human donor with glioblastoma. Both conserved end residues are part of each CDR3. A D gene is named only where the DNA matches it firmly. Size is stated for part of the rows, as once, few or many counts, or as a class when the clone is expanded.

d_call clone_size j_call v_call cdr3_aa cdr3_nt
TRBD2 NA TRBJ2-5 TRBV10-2 CASSESRGEETQYF TGCGCCAGCAGTGAGTCTCGGGGGGAAGAGACCCAGTACTTC
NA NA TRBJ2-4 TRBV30 CAWAQAKNIQYF TGTGCCTGGGCACAAGCCAAAAACATTCAGTACTTC
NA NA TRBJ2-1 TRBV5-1 CASSFSLAPGNEQFF TGCGCCAGCAGCTTTTCCCTAGCCCCCGGGAATGAGCAGTTCTTC
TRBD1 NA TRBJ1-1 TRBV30 CAWRGTGNGIRTFF TGTGCCTGGAGGGGGACAGGGAACGGGATAAGGACTTTCTTT
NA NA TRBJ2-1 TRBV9 CAGSESIRSYNEQFF TGTGCCGGCAGCGAGTCCATCAGATCCTACAATGAGCAGTTCTTC
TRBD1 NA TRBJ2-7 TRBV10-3 CAISLGQGSGTISYEQYF TGTGCCATCAGCCTCGGACAGGGGTCAGGAACCATCTCCTACGAGCAGTACTTC
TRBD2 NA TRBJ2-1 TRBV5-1 CASSLGAGAVGGEQFF TGCGCCAGCAGCTTGGGGGCGGGAGCGGTCGGCGGTGAGCAGTTCTTC
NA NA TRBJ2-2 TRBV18 CASSHESTGRTGELFF TGTGCCAGCTCTCACGAATCGACAGGCCGGACCGGGGAGCTGTTTTTT
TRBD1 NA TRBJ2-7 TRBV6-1 CASSVLPGQGYEQYF TGTGCCAGCAGTGTTCTACCGGGACAGGGCTACGAGCAGTACTTC
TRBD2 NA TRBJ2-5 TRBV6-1 CASSRRTSLETQYF TGTGCCAGCAGTAGACGGACTAGTTTGGAGACCCAGTACTTC
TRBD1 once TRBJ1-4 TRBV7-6 CASSFRQGDEKLFF TGTGCCAGCAGCTTCCGACAGGGTGATGAAAAACTGTTTTTT
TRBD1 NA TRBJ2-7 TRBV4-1 CASSPGGSYEQYF TGCGCCAGCAGCCCAGGGGGCTCCTACGAGCAGTACTTC
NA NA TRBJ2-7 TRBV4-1 CASSQSRDYEQYF TGCGCCAGCAGCCAGTCCCGGGACTACGAGCAGTACTTC
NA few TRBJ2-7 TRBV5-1 CASSTAGTPDLEQYF TGCGCCAGCAGCACCGCCGGGACTCCTGATCTCGAGCAGTACTTC
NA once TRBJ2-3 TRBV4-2 CASSQEITVGTDTQYF TGTGCCAGCAGCCAAGAAATCACTGTTGGCACAGATACGCAGTATTTT
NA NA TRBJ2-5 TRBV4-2 CASSQGGRSQETQYF TGTGCCAGCAGCCAAGGGGGGAGGTCACAAGAGACCCAGTACTTC
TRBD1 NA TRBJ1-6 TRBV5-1 CASSLGQGAAYNSPLHF TGCGCCAGCAGCCTTGGACAGGGGGCGGCCTATAATTCCCCCCTCCACTTT
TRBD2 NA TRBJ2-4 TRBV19 CASSMAGGGLSVGLNIQYF TGTGCCAGTAGTATGGCTGGCGGGGGACTATCGGTTGGTCTAAACATTCAGTACTTC
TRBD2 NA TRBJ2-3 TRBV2 CAGSGGAVPDTQYF TGTGCCGGTAGCGGGGGGGCAGTACCGGATACGCAGTATTTT
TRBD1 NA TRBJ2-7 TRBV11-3 CASSPSWDRSSYEQYF TGTGCCAGCAGCCCATCCTGGGACAGGAGTTCCTACGAGCAGTACTTC
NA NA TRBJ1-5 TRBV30 CAWSADFNQPQHF TGTGCCTGGAGTGCGGACTTTAATCAGCCCCAGCATTTT
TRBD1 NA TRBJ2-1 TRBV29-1 CSVQGATYNEQFF TGCAGCGTCCAGGGGGCGACCTACAATGAGCAGTTCTTC
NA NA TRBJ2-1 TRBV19 CASSNSQGPAGYEQFF TGTGCCAGTAGTAATTCTCAGGGGCCAGCAGGGTATGAGCAGTTCTTC
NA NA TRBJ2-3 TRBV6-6 CASSYLSLDTQYF TGTGCCAGCAGTTACTTATCGTTAGATACGCAGTATTTT
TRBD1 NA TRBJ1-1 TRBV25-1 CASSVGQGSTEAFF TGTGCCAGCAGTGTAGGACAGGGGTCCACTGAAGCTTTCTTT
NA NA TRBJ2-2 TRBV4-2 CASSQRSSVGGNTGELFF TGTGCCAGCAGCCAAAGGTCCTCGGTGGGGGGAAACACCGGGGAGCTGTTTTTT
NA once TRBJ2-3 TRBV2 CASDLGAGSTDTQYF TGTGCCAGCGACCTGGGGGCAGGAAGCACAGATACGCAGTATTTT
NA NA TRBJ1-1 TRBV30 CASHPGTEAFF TGTGCCTCCCACCCGGGAACTGAAGCTTTCTTT
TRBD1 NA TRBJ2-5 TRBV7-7 CASSPSGTGQETQYF TGTGCTAGCAGCCCATCCGGGACAGGCCAAGAGACCCAGTACTTC
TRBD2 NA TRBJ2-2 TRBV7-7 CASSRLAGADGELFF TGTGCTAGCAGCCGACTAGCGGGAGCGGACGGGGAGCTGTTTTTT
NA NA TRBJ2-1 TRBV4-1 CASSPNRRSYNEQFF TGCGCCAGCAGCCCTAATCGCCGCTCCTACAATGAGCAGTTCTTC
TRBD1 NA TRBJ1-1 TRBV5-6 CASSLYGRGYTEAFF TGTGCCAGCAGCTTGTACGGCAGGGGGTATACTGAAGCTTTCTTT
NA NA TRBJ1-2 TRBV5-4 CASSPVGGYGYTF TGTGCCAGCAGCCCGGTAGGAGGGTATGGCTACACCTTC
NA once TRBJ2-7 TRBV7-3 CASSLMAGTAYEQYF TGTGCCAGCAGCTTAATGGCGGGGACAGCCTACGAGCAGTACTTC
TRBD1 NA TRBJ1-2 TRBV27 CASRETGGSGYTF TGTGCCAGCAGGGAGACAGGGGGAAGTGGCTACACCTTC
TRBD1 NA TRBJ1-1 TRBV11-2 CASSLDQGTGNTEAFF TGTGCCAGCAGCTTAGATCAGGGGACAGGGAACACTGAAGCTTTCTTT
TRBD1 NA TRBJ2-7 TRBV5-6 CASSLVPGGRYEQYF TGTGCCAGCAGCTTGGTTCCAGGGGGTCGCTACGAGCAGTACTTC
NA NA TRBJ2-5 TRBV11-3 CASSLDGETQYF TGTGCCAGCAGCTTAGACGGGGAGACCCAGTACTTC
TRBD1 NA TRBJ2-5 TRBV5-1 CASSLAKGQKETQYF TGCGCCAGCAGCTTGGCCAAGGGACAGAAAGAGACCCAGTACTTC
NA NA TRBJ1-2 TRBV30 CAWSDGGSYGYTF TGTGCCTGGAGTGATGGGGGCTCGTACGGCTACACCTTC
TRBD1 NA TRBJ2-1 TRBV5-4 CASGTGGYNEQFF TGTGCCAGCGGGACAGGGGGATACAATGAGCAGTTCTTC
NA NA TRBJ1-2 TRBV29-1 CSVDGTGRGYTF TGCAGCGTTGATGGCACAGGCCGTGGCTACACCTTC
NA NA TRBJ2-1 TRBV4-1 CASSQADGGSYNEQFF TGCGCCAGCAGCCAAGCGGACGGGGGTTCCTACAATGAGCAGTTCTTC
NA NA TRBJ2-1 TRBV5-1 CASSHAVAAPYNEQFF TGCGCCAGCAGCCACGCCGTAGCGGCCCCCTACAATGAGCAGTTCTTC
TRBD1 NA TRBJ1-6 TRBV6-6 CASREEGANSPLHF TGTGCCAGCAGGGAGGAGGGGGCGAATTCACCCCTCCACTTT
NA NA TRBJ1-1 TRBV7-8 CASSLDRNTEAFF TGTGCCAGCAGCTTAGACAGAAACACTGAAGCTTTCTTT
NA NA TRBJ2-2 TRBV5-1 CASSLGVGELFF TGCGCCAGCAGCTTGGGAGTCGGGGAGCTGTTTTTT
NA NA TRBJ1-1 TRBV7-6 CASSLARGDQAFF TGTGCCAGCAGCTTAGCGCGAGGCGATCAAGCTTTCTTT